This is a list of T cell receptor beta chains from one sample in a study of blood T cell repertoires in COVID-19. TCRdb's copy holds only in-frame clones and misses some; the assay was immunoSEQ multiplex PCR. The table has about 74,000 clones, 90% seen once. The material sequenced was peripheral blood. Receptors originate from a human donor in a cohort sampled during active COVID-19. The CDR3 runs from the conserved cysteine through the conserved F or W. D genes are given only for firm matches. A row's size may be missing; if present it is once, few, many or a size class.

J | size | V | D | DNA | CDR3
TRBJ1-2 | . | TRBV6-4 | TRBD1 | TGTGCCAGCAGTGGATCAGGGGGCTTTGGCTACACCTTC | CASSGSGGFGYTF
TRBJ2-2 | . | TRBV27 | TRBD1 | TGTGCCAGCAGTGTGGACAGGGGAGCCGGGGAGCTGTTTTTT | CASSVDRGAGELFF
TRBJ1-2 | . | TRBV4-3 | . | TGCGCCAGCAGCCAAGATCGGGGGGCAGGGGTTGGCTACACCTTC | CASSQDRGAGVGYTF
TRBJ2-1 | . | TRBV18 | TRBD1 | TGTGCCAGCTCACCAATGGGACAGGGGAATGAGCAGTTCTTC | CASSPMGQGNEQFF
TRBJ1-1 | . | TRBV18 | TRBD1 | TGTGCCAGCTCAGCGATAAAGACAGGGTTGAACACTGAAGCTTTCTTT | CASSAIKTGLNTEAFF
TRBJ1-4 | . | TRBV5-1 | TRBD1 | TGCGCCAGCAGCCAAACGACAGGGGGGGCTAATGAAAAACTGTTTTTT | CASSQTTGGANEKLFF
TRBJ1-2 | . | TRBV18 | . | TGTGCCAGCTCACCAAGCAGGGAAGATGGCTACACCTTC | CASSPSREDGYTF
TRBJ2-1 | once | TRBV7-2 | . | TGTGCCAGCAGCCAGGGGAGGGCCACGGGTGAGCAGTTCTTC | CASSQGRATGEQFF
TRBJ2-3 | . | TRBV24-1 | . | TGTGCCACCAGTGCCGCCAGAACGGGGGATACGCAGTATTTT | CATSAARTGDTQYF
TRBJ2-5 | . | TRBV15 | TRBD2 | TGTGCCACCAGCAGAGAGTATACGGGACTAGCGGGAGGGTCCCAGTACTTC | CATSREYTGLAGGSQYF
TRBJ1-2 | . | TRBV4-2 | TRBD1 | TGTGCCAGCAGCCAAGAAGGGACAGGCGGTGGCTACACCTTC | CASSQEGTGGGYTF
TRBJ2-7 | . | TRBV5-1 | TRBD2 | TGCGCCAGCAGCCAAATAGCGGGAGACGAGCAGTACTTC | CASSQIAGDEQYF
TRBJ2-7 | . | TRBV7-9 | TRBD2 | TGTGCCAGCAGCAGTTTCAAGCGGGAGGGTTTAAGCTACGAGCAGTACTTC | CASSSFKREGLSYEQYF
TRBJ1-6 | . | TRBV2 | . | TGTGCCAGCAGTGAAGGGAGGACAGTCGGGAATTCACCCCTCCACTTT | CASSEGRTVGNSPLHF
TRBJ2-5 | . | TRBV19 | . | TGTGCCAGTAGTCCCCAGACGGGGATCTTAGAGACCCAGTACTTC | CASSPQTGILETQYF
TRBJ2-7 | . | TRBV5-4 | TRBD2 | TGTGCCAGCAGCTTGGACCGCGGGAGTGTTCACGAGCAGTACTTC | CASSLDRGSVHEQYF
TRBJ2-1 | . | TRBV20-1 | . | TGCAGTGCTAGATCAGGGTATGGGCAGTTCTTC | CSARSGYGQFF
TRBJ2-3 | . | TRBV6-4 | TRBD2 | TGTGCCAGCAGTGGACTAGCGGGAGGCAAAGATACGCAGTATTTT | CASSGLAGGKDTQYF
TRBJ1-1 | . | TRBV5-8 | TRBD1 | TGTGCCAGCAGCTTGGAAGCAGGGGGGAACACTGAAGCTTTCTTT | CASSLEAGGNTEAFF
TRBJ2-7 | . | TRBV10-3 | . | TGTGCCATCAGTGAAGCCCAAAACTACGAGCAGTACTTC | CAISEAQNYEQYF
TRBJ2-1 | . | TRBV11-2 | TRBD2 | TGTGCCAGCAGCTTGGGACTAGCGGGAGGCAATGAGCAGTTCTTC | CASSLGLAGGNEQFF
TRBJ2-2 | . | TRBV2 | TRBD1 | TGTGCCGCCGCAGGGGGCCTTGCCGGGGAGCTGTTTTTT | CAAAGGLAGELFF
TRBJ1-2 | . | TRBV2 | TRBD1 | TGTGCCAGCAGTGATAGGGACAGAACTAACTATGGCTACACCTTC | CASSDRDRTNYGYTF
TRBJ2-5 | . | TRBV7-2 | . | TGTGCCAGCAGCCGGACACTGCTGGGGGAGACCCAGTACTTC | CASSRTLLGETQYF
TRBJ2-7 | . | TRBV5-1 | TRBD2 | TGCGCCAGCAGCTTGAGTAGCGGGAAATACGAGCAGTACTTC | CASSLSSGKYEQYF
TRBJ1-1 | . | TRBV7-2 | . | TGTGCCAGCAGCTTCGGACACCTGAACACTGAAGCTTTCTTT | CASSFGHLNTEAFF
TRBJ2-6 | . | TRBV7-6 | . | TGTGCCAGCAGCTTAGAGGGGCCTGGGGCCAACGTCCTGACTTTC | CASSLEGPGANVLTF
TRBJ2-2 | . | TRBV6-2/TRBV6-3 | TRBD1 | TGTGCCAGCAGCGGCCGGGGCAGGGGGCGTGGAACCGGGGAGCTGTTTTTT | CASSGRGRGRGTGELFF
TRBJ2-7 | . | TRBV6-2/TRBV6-3 | TRBD1 | TGTGCCAGCAGTGACAGGGCCCCCTACGAGCAGTACTTC | CASSDRAPYEQYF
TRBJ2-7 | few | TRBV19 | . | TGTGCCAATCCAGCAGACCCCGAAGGAGTCTACGAGCAGTACTTC | CANPADPEGVYEQYF
TRBJ2-7 | . | TRBV27 | TRBD2 | TGTGCCAGCAGTTTAGGGACTAGCGGGAGCAACGAGCAGTACTTC | CASSLGTSGSNEQYF
TRBJ2-1 | . | TRBV19 | TRBD2 | TGTGCCAGTAGAGGACTAGCGGGAAATGACAATGAGCAGTTCTTC | CASRGLAGNDNEQFF
TRBJ2-7 | . | TRBV7-9 | TRBD2 | TGTGCCAGCAGCTCCGGGGGGGACTGGGGCGCCGAGCAGTACTTC | CASSSGGDWGAEQYF
TRBJ1-6 | . | TRBV9 | TRBD1 | TGTGCCAGCAGCACAGGGGTGGTAGGTAATTCACCCCTCCACTTT | CASSTGVVGNSPLHF
TRBJ2-3 | . | TRBV9 | TRBD2 | TGTGCCAGCAGCGTAGGAGGTAGCGGGAGGGTAGATACGCAGTATTTT | CASSVGGSGRVDTQYF
TRBJ2-1 | . | TRBV27 | . | TGTGCCAGCAGTTTGGGGGGAGGGGGCAATGAGCAGTTCTTC | CASSLGGGGNEQFF
TRBJ2-2 | . | TRBV28 | . | TGTGCCAGCAATACGAACACCGGGGAGCTGTTTTTT | CASNTNTGELFF
TRBJ1-2 | . | TRBV12-3/TRBV12-4 | . | TGTGCCAGCAGTAGGGAGAACTTGCCTGTCTTC | CASSRENLPVF
TRBJ2-4 | once | TRBV7-2 | . | TGTGCCAGCAGCACGCGGTCGGGGGAAAAAAACATTCAGTACTTC | CASSTRSGEKNIQYF
TRBJ1-4 | . | TRBV2 | . | TGTGCCAGCAGTCGACAGAGTCAAAATGAAAAACTGTTTTTT | CASSRQSQNEKLFF
TRBJ2-5 | . | TRBV28 | TRBD2 | TGTGCCAGCAGTTCCCCACGAGGGAGGGAAGAGACCCAGTACTTC | CASSSPRGREETQYF
TRBJ2-5 | once | TRBV7-9 | TRBD2 | TGTGCCAGCAGCGTGACTAGCGGGAGAGAGACCCAGTACTTC | CASSVTSGRETQYF
TRBJ2-3 | . | TRBV19 | . | TGTGCCAGTTCTATAGCGGGCACAGATACGCAGTATTTT | CASSIAGTDTQYF
TRBJ2-7 | . | TRBV9 | TRBD2 | TGTGCCAGCAGCGGTGGGACTAGCGCACCCTACGAGCAGTACTTC | CASSGGTSAPYEQYF
TRBJ1-3 | . | TRBV28 | . | TGTGCCAGCAGTTTAACTATGGGAGGGGTTGGAAACACCATATATTTT | CASSLTMGGVGNTIYF
TRBJ2-2 | few | TRBV28 | . | TGTGCCAGCAGTCCGGGGTATAACACCGGGGAGCTGTTTTTT | CASSPGYNTGELFF
TRBJ1-2 | . | TRBV15 | TRBD1 | TGTGCCACCAGCAGAGACGGGACAGATGGTGCCTACACCTTC | CATSRDGTDGAYTF
TRBJ1-1 | once | TRBV6-5 | TRBD1 | TGTGCCAGCAGTTACTCTCAGGGGGCGGGTGAAGCTTTCTTT | CASSYSQGAGEAFF
TRBJ2-5 | . | TRBV28 | . | TGTGCCAGCAGTGTTACAGGGGAGACCCAGTACTTC | CASSVTGETQYF
TRBJ1-1 | once | TRBV24-1 | . | TGTGCCACCAGTGATAAGGACAGCCAGAACACTGAAGCTTTCTTT | CATSDKDSQNTEAFF
TRBJ1-5 | . | TRBV19 | . | TGTGCCAGTAGTATAGGGCTCCCAGGGAATCAGCCCCAGCATTTT | CASSIGLPGNQPQHF
TRBJ1-2 | . | TRBV27 | TRBD1 | TGTGCCAGCAGTTTGAGAGGGGACAGGAAAAGGAACTATGGCTACACCTTC | CASSLRGDRKRNYGYTF
TRBJ2-2 | once | TRBV19 | TRBD2 | TGTGCCATCTCTAGCGGGAGGGCCCTCGCCGGGGAGCTGTTTTTT | CAISSGRALAGELFF
TRBJ2-5 | . | TRBV7-8 | TRBD2 | TGTGCCAGCACCCAAGCGCAGGAGACTAGCGGGAGGGCCGTAGAGACCCAGTACTTC | CASTQAQETSGRAVETQYF
TRBJ2-1 | . | TRBV18 | . | TGTGCCAGCTCACCATCATCTGGGACTTACAATGAGCAGTTCTTC | CASSPSSGTYNEQFF
TRBJ2-3 | . | TRBV4-3 | . | TGCGCCAGCAGCCCTTCTGGGGGCGCCATAGATACGCAGTATTTT | CASSPSGGAIDTQYF
TRBJ1-2 | . | TRBV10-3 | TRBD1 | TGTGCCTCGCGTCAGGGGGCGCAGGACTATGGCTACACCTTC | CASRQGAQDYGYTF
TRBJ2-1 | . | TRBV6-2/TRBV6-3 | TRBD2 | TGTGCCAGCAGTTACCGTGGTGGAGGCGGGAGGGGGTACAATGAGCAGTTCTTC | CASSYRGGGGRGYNEQFF
TRBJ2-7 | . | TRBV4-3 | . | TGCGCCAGCAGCCACCTTCGCACAAGCTCCTACGAGCAGTACTTC | CASSHLRTSSYEQYF
TRBJ2-3 | . | TRBV10-3 | TRBD2 | TGTGCCATCAGAACCGGGACTAGCGGGGCTCTGACAGATACGCAGTATTTT | CAIRTGTSGALTDTQYF